This T cell receptor (beta chain) came from a study of a mutant IDH1 vaccine in newly diagnosed glioma. Regarding the study as a whole: Among all patients, vaccine-induced immune responses occurred in about 93%.

In the case of this clone: Its antigen is unknown.

Time point indicated: week 47, end of study. A 20-mer mutant IDH1 peptide at 300 ug was injected subcutaneously with topical imiquimod. Generated by immunoSEQ multiplex PCR, the TCRdb table keeps only in-frame clones and is missing some. Of about 85,000 clones in the sample, just under 90% were seen once. With 2 bases removed from V and 10 bases from J, the gap between germline ends came to 13 bases. Germline V CDR1 and CDR2: SGDLS, YYNGEE. The CDR3 consists of 13 residues. The sequencing here drew on PBMCs, taken from a glioma patient whose treatment included an IDH1 peptide vaccine. The chain couples TRBV9 to TRBJ2-1; possible D gene TRBD1, 6 bases. This TCR was recovered from a woman aged 50 to 65 with glioma. Here the CDR3 reads CASSVGTPGEQFF. CDR3 in DNA: TGTGCCAGCAGCGTGGGGACACCCGGCGAGCAGTTCTTC.